This T cell receptor (beta chain) is drawn from a study of blood T cell repertoires in COVID-19. The table came from immunoSEQ multiplex PCR; TCRdb's copy has only in-frame clones and leaves some out. The data contain some 250,000 clones, about four fifths of them singletons. The receptor was derived from a woman aged 60-75 years with active or convalescent COVID-19. Material for sequencing was peripheral blood.

In nucleotides, the CDR3 is TGTGCCAGCAGTGAGGGACAGGGGGCTGGAAACACCATATATTTT. Translated, it gives CASSEGQGAGNTIYF. The chain uses TRBV25-1 and TRBJ1-3, with TRBD1 matching over 11 bases. This CDR3 comprises 15 residues. With V trimmed by 3 bases and J by 2 bases, 0 bases remained unmatched. Germline V gene sequence: CDR1 MGHDK, CDR2 SYGVNS.